The 13 T cell receptor beta chains listed next were all sequenced from one sample in a study of blood T cells in healthy people across ages. The second PCR ran roughly 7 to 12 cycles with a sample-barcoded 5' primer and J-beta primers. One entry per CDR3 protein results from TCRdb running MiXCR on the 5' RACE reads. The sample carries approximately 880,000 distinct CDR3 sequences, about 48% recorded once. Sequenced material: blood. These receptors came from a young man in good health.

The table lists this clonotype with a few counts. The gene calls are TRBV28 and TRBJ2-5, with 11 bases identical to TRBD2. V was pared by 6 bases and J by 4 bases, with 7 bases of the junction left unmatched. Looked up from germline, CDR1 is MDHEN and CDR2 is SYDVKM. This CDR3 has 15 amino acids. The CDR3 sequence is CASREPGLAAETQYF. The CDR3 coding sequence is TGTGCCAGCAGAGAACCGGGACTAGCGGCAGAGACCCAGTACTTC.

The table lists this clonotype with many counts. The chain couples TRBV28 to TRBJ1-2; possibly TRBD1 for D (6 bases). V gave up 5 bases and J gave up 5 bases, with 6 bases separating them. This CDR3 region has 11 residues. Germline V gene sequence: CDR1 MDHEN, CDR2 SYDVKM. The CDR3 DNA follows: TGTGCCAGCAGTACAGGGTATGGCTACACCTTC. This sequence encodes CASSTGYGYTF.

This clonotype occurred once. V is TRBV20-1 and J is TRBJ2-3; TRBD2 is a possible D gene (5 bases). The V end was cut by 6 bases, the J end by 8 bases, with 15 bases between. The germline gives CDR1 DFQATT, CDR2 SNEGSKA (reference sequence). There are 12 residues in the CDR3. This CDR3 reads CSAIKDGGTQYF. The DNA of the CDR3 is TGCAGTGCGATAAAGGATGGAGGTACGCAGTATTTT.

The V call is TRBV7-3, the J call TRBJ2-7, with D unclear. Germline assignment: CDR1 SGHTA and CDR2 FQGTGA. Deletions cut 4 bases from V and 0 bases from J, with 10 bases between. The CDR3 has 14 amino acids. The CDR3 reads CASSSEPNSYEQYF. The CDR3 DNA is TGTGCCAGCAGCTCAGAACCCAACTCCTACGAGCAGTACTTC.

This chain uses TRBV27 with TRBJ2-7; tentative D call: TRBD1 (6 bases). The CDR3 extends over 13 amino acids. Deletions cut 3 bases from V and 9 bases from J, with 15 bases between. The germline gives CDR1 MNHEY, CDR2 SMNVEV (reference sequence). The chain's CDR3 is CASSFGRGRAQYF. CDR3 DNA sequence: TGTGCCAGCAGTTTTGGCAGGGGTCGCGCGCAGTACTTC.

The chain links TRBV20-1 to TRBJ2-1, with D possibly being TRBD2 (6 bases). Germline V lookup: CDR1 DFQATT, CDR2 SNEGSKA (reference sequence). The V end was cut by 5 bases, the J end by 3 bases, with 17 bases between. The CDR3 totals 15 residues. The CDR3 DNA reads TGCAGTGCTCTGATGCCAGGGAGGAGCTACAATGAGCAGTTCTTC. Translating gives CSALMPGRSYNEQFF.

The chain links TRBV28 to TRBJ2-7, with a tentative D call TRBD1 (6 bases). V was shortened by 1 base and J by 3 bases, with 10 bases between the two germline ends. The CDR3 is 14 amino acids. In germline, CDR1 is MDHEN, CDR2 SYDVKM. CDR3 nucleotide sequence: TGTGCCAGCAGTTTATACGGACAGCACTACGAGCAGTACTTC. Translating it yields CASSLYGQHYEQYF.

This clonotype was seen only a few times. The genes are TRBV28 and TRBJ2-7, with D maybe TRBD2 (5 bases). The CDR3 consists of 11 residues. V lost 10 bases and J 6 bases, leaving 13 bases between the germline ends. CDR1 MDHEN and CDR2 SYDVKM come from the germline V gene. DNA of the CDR3: TGTGCCACCATGGGAGTGGGCGAGCAGTACTTC. Its translation is CATMGVGEQYF.

The CDR3 sequence: CASSFDVVPDTQYF. The CDR3 coding sequence is TGCGCCAGCAGCTTCGATGTGGTTCCAGATACGCAGTATTTT. This chain joins TRBV5-1 and TRBJ2-3; D gene ambiguous. The germline CDR1 and CDR2 sequences are SGHRS and YFSETQ. V was trimmed by 2 bases and J by 4 bases, leaving 11 bases between them. The CDR3 sequence is 14 residues long.

The rearrangement uses TRBV7-3 and TRBJ2-3, with D uncertain. CDR1 is SGHTA and CDR2 is FQGTGA in the germline V gene. The CDR3 extends over 14 amino acids. V was shortened by 1 base and J by 6 bases, with 11 bases between the two germline ends. CDR3 bases: TGTGCCAGCAGCTTAATCGGGTCGGGTGATACGCAGTATTTT. Its translation: CASSLIGSGDTQYF.

CDR3 bases: TGTGCCAGCAGTCCGGGACAGGGCCTGCCCCAGCATTTT. As protein: CASSPGQGLPQHF. The chain is built from TRBV12-3 or TRBV12-4 and TRBJ1-5; 9 bases are a match to TRBD1. The CDR3 extends over 13 amino acids. The ends lost 5 bases at V and 9 bases at J; junction bases unmatched: 5.

This clonotype was seen ten or more times. The J gene is TRBJ2-7, the V gene TRBV4-2; D gene ambiguous. Germline CDR1 is LGHNA and CDR2 is YNFKEQ. Trimming shortened V by 0 bases and J by 0 bases, and 12 bases separated the two germline ends. The CDR3 runs 16 residues. Here the CDR3 DNA reads TGTGCCAGCAGCCAAGATTGGGCGGAAAGCTCCTACGAGCAGTACTTC. Residues: CASSQDWAESSYEQYF.

The genes are TRBV12-3 or TRBV12-4 and TRBJ2-1; maybe TRBD1 (6 bases). The CDR3 is made up of 15 amino acids. Between the trimmed V and J ends, which lost 6 bases and 0 bases, there was a span of 12 bases. This CDR3 is CASRRQESSYNEQFF. Here the CDR3 DNA reads TGTGCCAGCAGAAGACAGGAGAGCTCCTACAATGAGCAGTTCTTC.